This TCR beta chain was identified in a study of T cell responses to AZD1222 COVID-19 vaccine. Study-wide results and caveats: A mostly white British donor set with more females was recruited, and clonal diversity was possibly underestimated. Two AZD1222 administrations were followed by greater Spike-specific TCR breadth and depth. Variant regions that are unmutated are reportedly the target of nearly half of spike-specific TCRs. Baseline seropositives among AZD1222 recipients totaled only five to seven.

The V and J ends lost 0 bases and 4 bases respectively, with 9 bases between them. From germline, CDR1 is MNHNY and CDR2 SVGAGI (reference sequence). This CDR3 is built from 15 residues. A word on this clone: Its specificity is unknown.

Some clones are missing from TCRdb's copy, which holds only in-frame ones; the method was immunoSEQ multiplex PCR. Here the sample spans tens of thousands of clones, roughly 90% being singletons. The chain recombines TRBV6-6 with TRBJ2-2; possible D gene TRBD2, 5 bases. This receptor was obtained from an adult in good health. Sequenced material: peripheral blood, taken on day 0 of MenACWY control vaccination. In DNA form, the CDR3 reads TGTGCCAGCAGTTACTCGAGGGAGATCACCGGGGAGCTGTTTTTT. Protein product: CASSYSREITGELFF.